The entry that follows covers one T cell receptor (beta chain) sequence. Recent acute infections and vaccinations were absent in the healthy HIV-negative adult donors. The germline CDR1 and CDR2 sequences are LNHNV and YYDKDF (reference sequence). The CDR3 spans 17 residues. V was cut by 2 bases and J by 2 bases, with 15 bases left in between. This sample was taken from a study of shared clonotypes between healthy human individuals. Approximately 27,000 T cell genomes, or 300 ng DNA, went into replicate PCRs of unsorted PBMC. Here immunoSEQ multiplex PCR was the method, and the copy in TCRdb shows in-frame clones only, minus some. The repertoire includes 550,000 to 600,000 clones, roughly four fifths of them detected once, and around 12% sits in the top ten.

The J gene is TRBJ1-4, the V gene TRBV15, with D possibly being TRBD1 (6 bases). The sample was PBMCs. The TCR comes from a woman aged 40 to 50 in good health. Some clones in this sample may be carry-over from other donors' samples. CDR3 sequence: CATSRSLQGPTNEKLFF. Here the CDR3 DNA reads TGTGCCACCAGCAGATCCTTACAGGGACCCACTAATGAAAAACTGTTTTTT.